Listed below are T cell receptor beta chains from one sample, sequenced in a study of blood T cell repertoires in COVID-19. The table came from immunoSEQ multiplex PCR; TCRdb's copy has only in-frame clones and leaves some out. The sample contains some 140,000 clones, around 73% of which appear only once. The sequencing input was peripheral blood. The source of these receptors is a man in his sixties who had recovered from COVID-19. Both conserved end residues are part of each CDR3. The order of the fields is clone size, J gene, V gene, D gene, CDR3 protein, CDR3 DNA. A D gene is named only where the DNA matches it firmly. Size values are once, few and many counts, or a class for expanded clones, and some rows have none.

clone_size: once
j_call: TRBJ1-5
v_call: TRBV18
d_call: TRBD1
cdr3_aa: CASSSSPRDRAGQPQHF
cdr3_nt: TGTGCCAGCTCATCCTCACCTAGAGACAGGGCGGGCCAGCCCCAGCATTTT

clone_size: NA
j_call: TRBJ1-1
v_call: TRBV30
d_call: NA
cdr3_aa: CAWSPGTEAFF
cdr3_nt: TGTGCCTGGAGCCCGGGGACTGAAGCTTTCTTT

clone_size: NA
j_call: TRBJ1-5
v_call: TRBV4-1
d_call: NA
cdr3_aa: CASKEDPASNQPQHF
cdr3_nt: TGCGCCAGCAAGGAGGACCCTGCTAGCAATCAGCCCCAGCATTTT

clone_size: NA
j_call: TRBJ1-2
v_call: TRBV5-6
d_call: TRBD1
cdr3_aa: CASSSDAGTGVYGYTF
cdr3_nt: TGTGCCAGCAGTTCAGACGCCGGGACAGGGGTTTATGGCTACACCTTC

clone_size: NA
j_call: TRBJ1-5
v_call: TRBV3-1/TRBV3-2
d_call: NA
cdr3_aa: CASSQGQEAPSPQHF
cdr3_nt: TGTGCCAGCAGCCAAGGTCAGGAGGCGCCGTCGCCCCAGCATTTT

clone_size: NA
j_call: TRBJ1-1
v_call: TRBV15
d_call: NA
cdr3_aa: CATKTRSTNTEAFF
cdr3_nt: TGTGCCACCAAAACTCGGTCCACGAACACTGAAGCTTTCTTT

clone_size: NA
j_call: TRBJ1-1
v_call: TRBV7-2
d_call: NA
cdr3_aa: CASSLVEDTEAFF
cdr3_nt: TGTGCCAGCAGCTTAGTTGAGGACACTGAAGCTTTCTTT

clone_size: NA
j_call: TRBJ1-1
v_call: TRBV6-5
d_call: NA
cdr3_aa: CASSYRPQGAGEAFF
cdr3_nt: TGTGCCAGCAGTTACCGCCCCCAGGGTGCTGGTGAAGCTTTCTTT

clone_size: many
j_call: TRBJ1-5
v_call: TRBV5-1
d_call: TRBD1
cdr3_aa: CASSAGQGNQPQHF
cdr3_nt: TGCGCCAGCAGCGCAGGACAGGGCAATCAGCCCCAGCATTTT

clone_size: NA
j_call: TRBJ2-2
v_call: TRBV7-3
d_call: TRBD1
cdr3_aa: CASSPGTANTGELFF
cdr3_nt: TGTGCCAGCAGTCCTGGGACAGCTAACACCGGGGAGCTGTTTTTT

clone_size: few
j_call: TRBJ1-5
v_call: TRBV6-5
d_call: NA
cdr3_aa: CASSYGRPGSNQPQHF
cdr3_nt: TGTGCCAGCAGTTACGGGAGGCCGGGGAGCAATCAGCCCCAGCATTTT

clone_size: NA
j_call: TRBJ1-5
v_call: TRBV28
d_call: NA
cdr3_aa: CASSLQGIGNQPQHF
cdr3_nt: TGTGCCAGCAGTCTACAGGGAATTGGCAATCAGCCCCAGCATTTT

clone_size: NA
j_call: TRBJ2-1
v_call: TRBV3-1/TRBV3-2
d_call: TRBD2
cdr3_aa: CASSLQATSGRTNEQFF
cdr3_nt: TGTGCCAGCAGCCTCCAGGCGACTAGCGGGAGAACAAATGAGCAGTTCTTC

clone_size: NA
j_call: TRBJ1-1
v_call: TRBV6-2/TRBV6-3
d_call: TRBD1
cdr3_aa: CASSTGGAGTEAFF
cdr3_nt: TGTGCCAGCAGTACAGGGGGGGCCGGCACTGAAGCTTTCTTT

clone_size: NA
j_call: TRBJ2-5
v_call: TRBV7-2
d_call: TRBD2
cdr3_aa: CASSPTRLAGKQETQYF
cdr3_nt: TGTGCCAGCAGCCCCACCCGGCTAGCGGGGAAACAAGAGACCCAGTACTTC

clone_size: NA
j_call: TRBJ2-3
v_call: TRBV2
d_call: NA
cdr3_aa: CASSLSRVNADTQYF
cdr3_nt: TGTGCCAGCAGTCTATCCAGGGTAAATGCAGATACGCAGTATTTT

clone_size: NA
j_call: TRBJ1-1
v_call: TRBV7-2
d_call: NA
cdr3_aa: CASSSLRGDTEAFF
cdr3_nt: TGTGCCAGCAGCTCCCTTCGGGGGGACACTGAAGCTTTCTTT

clone_size: NA
j_call: TRBJ2-3
v_call: TRBV5-1
d_call: TRBD2
cdr3_aa: CASSLAVAGGTDTQYF
cdr3_nt: TGCGCCAGCAGCTTGGCCGTAGCGGGAGGGACAGATACGCAGTATTTT

clone_size: NA
j_call: TRBJ1-1
v_call: TRBV5-5
d_call: TRBD1
cdr3_aa: CASSATGTGGTEAFF
cdr3_nt: TGTGCCAGCAGCGCTACAGGGACAGGAGGCACTGAAGCTTTCTTT

clone_size: NA
j_call: TRBJ2-3
v_call: TRBV29-1
d_call: NA
cdr3_aa: CSVEEVGATDTQYF
cdr3_nt: TGCAGCGTTGAAGAAGTGGGGGCCACAGATACGCAGTATTTT

clone_size: once
j_call: TRBJ1-5
v_call: TRBV24-1
d_call: NA
cdr3_aa: CATSEGTSNQPQHF
cdr3_nt: TGTGCCACCAGTGAGGGGACAAGCAATCAGCCCCAGCATTTT

clone_size: NA
j_call: TRBJ2-2
v_call: TRBV5-1
d_call: TRBD2
cdr3_aa: CASSWQLAENTGELFF
cdr3_nt: TGCGCCAGCAGCTGGCAACTAGCGGAGAACACCGGGGAGCTGTTTTTT

clone_size: NA
j_call: TRBJ1-5
v_call: TRBV30
d_call: TRBD1
cdr3_aa: CAWSVGQGSNQPQHF
cdr3_nt: TGTGCCTGGAGTGTAGGACAGGGAAGCAATCAGCCCCAGCATTTT

clone_size: NA
j_call: TRBJ2-7
v_call: TRBV6-5
d_call: TRBD1
cdr3_aa: CASSGTVSYEQYF
cdr3_nt: TGTGCCAGCAGCGGGACAGTATCCTACGAGCAGTACTTC

clone_size: NA
j_call: TRBJ2-2
v_call: TRBV28
d_call: NA
cdr3_aa: CASSLGGNTGELFF
cdr3_nt: TGTGCCAGCAGCCTAGGGGGTAACACCGGGGAGCTGTTTTTT

clone_size: NA
j_call: TRBJ2-3
v_call: TRBV28
d_call: TRBD2
cdr3_aa: CASSFRRGGTDTQYF
cdr3_nt: TGTGCCAGCAGTTTCCGGCGGGGGGGCACAGATACGCAGTATTTT

clone_size: many
j_call: TRBJ1-2
v_call: TRBV25-1
d_call: TRBD1
cdr3_aa: CASSVTGGALVGYTF
cdr3_nt: TGTGCCAGCAGCGTTACAGGGGGCGCGTTAGTGGGCTACACCTTC

clone_size: NA
j_call: TRBJ1-4
v_call: TRBV6-1
d_call: NA
cdr3_aa: CASSEEAQANEKLFF
cdr3_nt: TGTGCCAGCAGTGAAGAGGCACAGGCTAATGAAAAACTGTTTTTT

clone_size: once
j_call: TRBJ2-5
v_call: TRBV9
d_call: NA
cdr3_aa: CASSEVGRGETQYF
cdr3_nt: TGTGCCAGCAGCGAGGTAGGACGGGGAGAGACCCAGTACTTC

clone_size: NA
j_call: TRBJ2-4
v_call: TRBV6-5
d_call: TRBD1
cdr3_aa: CASRVTGMNIQYF
cdr3_nt: TGTGCCAGCAGGGTGACAGGGATGAACATTCAGTACTTC

clone_size: once
j_call: TRBJ2-7
v_call: TRBV7-2
d_call: TRBD2
cdr3_aa: CASSFSGTSGTEQYF
cdr3_nt: TGTGCCAGCAGCTTCTCCGGGACTAGCGGGACCGAGCAGTACTTC

clone_size: NA
j_call: TRBJ2-7
v_call: TRBV7-2
d_call: NA
cdr3_aa: CASSLGTPDSSYEQYF
cdr3_nt: TGTGCCAGCAGCTTGGGGACACCTGATAGCTCCTACGAGCAGTACTTC

clone_size: NA
j_call: TRBJ2-3
v_call: TRBV4-3
d_call: NA
cdr3_aa: CASSQDYRVGLTDTQYF
cdr3_nt: TGCGCCAGCAGCCAGGATTACAGGGTTGGCCTCACAGATACGCAGTATTTT

clone_size: NA
j_call: TRBJ2-2
v_call: TRBV3-1/TRBV3-2
d_call: NA
cdr3_aa: CASSQVSGDAGELFF
cdr3_nt: TGTGCCAGCAGCCAAGTATCAGGGGACGCCGGGGAGCTGTTTTTT

clone_size: NA
j_call: TRBJ2-1
v_call: TRBV6-1
d_call: NA
cdr3_aa: CASSEGGGRNEQFF
cdr3_nt: TGTGCCAGCAGTGAAGGGGGCGGTAGGAATGAGCAGTTCTTC

clone_size: NA
j_call: TRBJ2-7
v_call: TRBV6-2/TRBV6-3
d_call: NA
cdr3_aa: CASSRAGAKDEQYF
cdr3_nt: TGTGCCAGCAGTCGCGCAGGGGCCAAGGACGAGCAGTACTTC

clone_size: NA
j_call: TRBJ2-2
v_call: TRBV7-2
d_call: TRBD2
cdr3_aa: CASSLKLAGGYTGELFF
cdr3_nt: TGTGCCAGCAGCTTAAAACTAGCGGGAGGTTACACCGGGGAGCTGTTTTTT

clone_size: NA
j_call: TRBJ1-1
v_call: TRBV28
d_call: NA
cdr3_aa: CASGPVVNTEAFF
cdr3_nt: TGTGCCAGTGGGCCCGTCGTGAACACTGAAGCTTTCTTT

clone_size: NA
j_call: TRBJ1-1
v_call: TRBV6-5
d_call: NA
cdr3_aa: CASSPRLEAFF
cdr3_nt: TGTGCCAGCAGCCCCAGGCTTGAAGCTTTCTTT

clone_size: NA
j_call: TRBJ2-7
v_call: TRBV19
d_call: NA
cdr3_aa: CASRPQGQAYEQYF
cdr3_nt: TGTGCCAGTAGACCTCAGGGCCAGGCCTACGAGCAGTACTTC

clone_size: many
j_call: TRBJ1-4
v_call: TRBV5-6
d_call: NA
cdr3_aa: CASSLPGGDNEKLFF
cdr3_nt: TGTGCCAGCAGCCTACCCGGGGGGGATAATGAAAAACTGTTTTTT

clone_size: NA
j_call: TRBJ2-3
v_call: TRBV9
d_call: TRBD2
cdr3_aa: CASSLLPGARGEAQYF
cdr3_nt: TGTGCCAGCAGTCTACTTCCAGGGGCGCGGGGGGAAGCGCAGTATTTT

clone_size: NA
j_call: TRBJ1-1
v_call: TRBV4-2
d_call: TRBD1
cdr3_aa: CASSQDKGAYTEAFF
cdr3_nt: TGTGCCAGCAGCCAAGATAAGGGGGCCTACACTGAAGCTTTCTTT

clone_size: NA
j_call: TRBJ2-1
v_call: TRBV28
d_call: TRBD1
cdr3_aa: CASRRDRVSNEQFF
cdr3_nt: TGTGCCAGCAGACGGGACAGGGTAAGCAATGAGCAGTTCTTC

clone_size: NA
j_call: TRBJ1-2
v_call: TRBV6-1
d_call: TRBD1
cdr3_aa: CASSESGQGGIGYTF
cdr3_nt: TGTGCCAGCAGTGAAAGCGGACAGGGGGGTATTGGCTACACCTTC

clone_size: NA
j_call: TRBJ1-1
v_call: TRBV30
d_call: NA
cdr3_aa: CAYLLPSAEAFF
cdr3_nt: TGTGCCTACCTACTCCCCTCGGCTGAAGCTTTCTTT

clone_size: NA
j_call: TRBJ2-1
v_call: TRBV5-4
d_call: NA
cdr3_aa: CASSLDWSSYNEQFF
cdr3_nt: TGTGCCAGCAGCCTAGACTGGAGCTCCTACAATGAGCAGTTCTTC

clone_size: NA
j_call: TRBJ1-4
v_call: TRBV30
d_call: TRBD1
cdr3_aa: CAWSVQGVLNEKLFF
cdr3_nt: TGTGCCTGGAGTGTTCAGGGGGTCCTTAATGAAAAACTGTTTTTT

clone_size: NA
j_call: TRBJ2-2
v_call: TRBV6-2/TRBV6-3
d_call: NA
cdr3_aa: CASSGGPWGGELFF
cdr3_nt: TGTGCCAGCAGTGGAGGCCCTTGGGGCGGGGAGCTGTTTTTT

clone_size: NA
j_call: TRBJ1-5
v_call: TRBV18
d_call: NA
cdr3_aa: CASSPAGGNQPQHF
cdr3_nt: TGTGCCAGCTCACCCGCAGGGGGCAATCAGCCCCAGCATTTT

clone_size: NA
j_call: TRBJ1-5
v_call: TRBV7-2
d_call: NA
cdr3_aa: CASSSWGGQPQHF
cdr3_nt: TGTGCCAGCAGCTCCTGGGGGGGCCAGCCCCAGCATTTT

clone_size: NA
j_call: TRBJ2-1
v_call: TRBV4-3
d_call: TRBD2
cdr3_aa: CASSQTAGGLNYNEQFF
cdr3_nt: TGCGCCAGCAGCCAAACGGCGGGGGGGCTAAATTACAATGAGCAGTTCTTC

clone_size: NA
j_call: TRBJ2-2
v_call: TRBV28
d_call: NA
cdr3_aa: CASTPPRAFTGELFF
cdr3_nt: TGTGCCAGCACCCCTCCGCGGGCCTTCACCGGGGAGCTGTTTTTT

clone_size: few
j_call: TRBJ1-2
v_call: TRBV3-1/TRBV3-2
d_call: TRBD1
cdr3_aa: CASSQEYTGVGYTF
cdr3_nt: TGTGCCAGCAGCCAAGAGTATACAGGGGTCGGCTACACCTTC

clone_size: NA
j_call: TRBJ2-1
v_call: TRBV7-9
d_call: NA
cdr3_aa: CASSLETGVPNEQFF
cdr3_nt: TGTGCCAGCAGCTTAGAGACAGGAGTCCCCAATGAGCAGTTCTTC